Listed here are 8 T cell receptor beta chains from one sample, sequenced in a study of blood T cell repertoires in COVID-19. The assay was immunoSEQ multiplex PCR, and TCRdb's table has in-frame clones only and misses some. The sample shows 350,000 or so clones, roughly 90% of them seen only once. Sequences were obtained from PBMCs or T cells enriched from blood (not recorded which). These TCRs come from a woman aged 25 to 39 who had been exposed to COVID-19.

V and J are TRBV12-2 and TRBJ2-1; the table's TRBD2 call for D was not verified on the DNA. TRBV12-2 counts as a pseudogene. This CDR3 spans 15 amino acids. This CDR3 is CASRLVAWGEGEQFF. The CDR3 DNA is TGTGCAAGTCGCTTAGTAGCGTGGGGGGAAGGTGAGCAGTTCTTC.

This clone has more than one count but fewer than ten. The CDR3 protein is CASSYTDTSSYNSPLHF. The CDR3 DNA reads TGTGCCAGCAGTTACACGGACACGAGCTCCTATAATTCACCCCTCCACTTT. V gene TRBV27 combines with J gene TRBJ1-6; a weak D match, TRBD1 (5 bases). The CDR3 has 17 residues. Germline V CDR1 and CDR2: MNHEY, SMNVEV (reference sequence). Trimming took off 4 bases at V and 0 bases at J, with 13 bases between the two ends.

This chain joins TRBV10-3 and TRBJ2-7; 13 bases align to TRBD2. The germline gives CDR1 ENHRY, CDR2 SYGVKD. The CDR3 spans 14 residues. V gave up 6 bases and J gave up 6 bases; unmatched junction bases: 5. Here the CDR3 DNA reads TGTGCCATCAGCCGTGGACTAGCGGGGGTCGAGCAGTACTTC. It yields the protein CAISRGLAGVEQYF.

V and J are TRBV7-8 and TRBJ2-5; D is perhaps TRBD1 (5 bases). This CDR3 region has 14 residues. With 5 bases removed from V and 5 bases from J, the gap between germline ends came to 15 bases. Germline assignment: CDR1 SGHVS and CDR2 FQNEAQ. The CDR3 loop is CASSDGAYRETQYF. DNA of the CDR3: TGTGCCAGCAGCGATGGGGCCTACCGGGAGACCCAGTACTTC.

The V call is TRBV6-2 or TRBV6-3, the J call TRBJ2-7, with TRBD1 matching 9 bases. CDR3 size: 17 residues. CDR1 and CDR2 (germline): MNHEY, SVGEGT. The V segment lost 4 bases and the J segment 2 bases; nucleotides outside the gene matches: 12. CDR3 sequence: CASSLLPGDRDTYEQYF. The CDR3 nucleotides are TGTGCCAGCAGTTTGCTTCCGGGGGACAGGGATACCTACGAGCAGTACTTC.

For the CDR3, the DNA is TGTGCCAGCAGTTGGGGCGGGGGTCATGAGGAGGCTTTCTTT. This translates into CASSWGGGHEEAFF. The gene calls are TRBV27 and TRBJ1-1, with D tentatively TRBD1 (5 bases). The CDR3 extends over 14 amino acids. Germline values: CDR1 MNHEY, CDR2 SMNVEV (reference sequence). Between the trimmed V and J ends, which lost 4 bases and 11 bases, there was a span of 20 bases.

This chain uses TRBV7-8 with TRBJ2-7, with TRBD2 matching over 11 bases. V dropped 5 bases and J dropped 4; count of bases not matched to a gene: 4. This CDR3 spans 14 amino acids. Looked up from germline, CDR1 is SGHVS and CDR2 is FQNEAQ. The CDR3 is CASSRGLAAYEQYF. The CDR3 nucleotides are TGTGCCAGCAGCCGGGGACTAGCGGCTTACGAGCAGTACTTC. Using reference TRBV7-8 and TRBJ2-7 for the parts outside the CDR3, the full variable domain is GAGVSQSPRYKVAKRGQDVALRCDPISGHVSLFWYQQALGQGPEFLTYFQNEAQLDKSGLPSDRFFAERPEGSVSTLKIQRTQQEDSAVYLCASSRGLAAYEQYFGPGTRLTVT.

The rearrangement joins TRBV3-1 (or the pseudogene TRBV3-2) to TRBJ1-2; the match to TRBD1 covers 7 bases. After removal of 4 bases from V and 8 bases from J, the junction contained 4 bases not matched to a gene. Germline assignment: CDR1 LGHDT and CDR2 YNNKEL (reference sequence). The CDR3 sequence is 12 residues long. The DNA for the CDR3 is TGTGCCAGCAGCCTAGGGACAGCAGGCTACACCTTC. This gives the protein CASSLGTAGYTF.